These 21 T cell receptor beta chains came from one sample sequenced in a study of shared clonotypes between healthy human individuals. The protocol was immunoSEQ multiplex PCR, while the TCRdb copy is restricted to in-frame clones and leaves out a portion. This repertoire shows fewer than 600,000 clones, 79% found once; its top ten account for over 10%. The sample comprised PBMCs. Receptors originate from a woman between 35 and 50 years old in good health. Some clones in this sample may be carry-over from other donors' samples.

The gene calls are TRBV4-3 and TRBJ2-1; TRBD1 agrees at 7 bases. This CDR3 comprises 16 residues. The germline V gene encodes CDR1 LGHNA and CDR2 YSLEER. After removal of 0 bases from V and 6 bases from J, the junction contained 8 bases not matched to a gene. The CDR3, as DNA: TGCGCCAGCAGCCAAGAATGGGACAGATTCCTCAATGAGCAGTTCTTC. Its translation: CASSQEWDRFLNEQFF.

Turning to this clone: Within the sample, other DNA sequences also encode this same CDR3. J is TRBJ2-7 and V is TRBV29-1; the D gene is possibly TRBD2 (5 bases). From germline, CDR1 is SQVTM and CDR2 ANQGSEA. The ends were cut back, 3 bases at V and 4 bases at J, with 13 bases in the middle. The CDR3 consists of 13 residues. The CDR3 loop reads CSVESGRAYEQYF. DNA for the CDR3: TGCAGCGTTGAGTCGGGAAGGGCTTACGAGCAGTACTTC.

J is TRBJ2-1 and V is TRBV27; D gene unclear. CDR3 length: 15 amino acids. Trimming pared 3 bases from V and 3 bases from J, leaving 12 bases between. The germline V gene has CDR1 MNHEY and CDR2 SMNVEV (reference sequence). The DNA of the CDR3 is TGTGCCAGCAGTTTCTTTAGTGGTCTCTACAATGAGCAGTTCTTC. This gives the protein CASSFFSGLYNEQFF.

This clone was recorded a few times. DNA for the CDR3: TGTGCCAGCAGCTTAGTAGGGTTCAAGAACAATGAGCAGTTCTTC. It yields the protein CASSLVGFKNNEQFF. The chain uses TRBV7-2 and TRBJ2-1; D uncertain. CDR3 size: 15 residues. Germline V gene lookup returns CDR1 SGHTA and CDR2 FQGNSA. V was pared by 1 base and J by 5 bases, with 12 bases between.

The chain combines TRBV7-9 with TRBJ2-2; unclear D gene. This CDR3 is 12 amino acids long. V was clipped by 4 bases and J by 6 bases, with 6 bases between them. The germline gives CDR1 SEHNR, CDR2 FQNEAQ (reference sequence). The CDR3 nucleotides read TGTGCCAGCAGCTCTGCTTCCGGGGAGCTGTTTTTT. Translated, it gives CASSSASGELFF.

V usage is TRBV6-1 and J usage is TRBJ1-2; 7 bases align to TRBD1. Trimming cost V 2 bases and J 6 bases; bases outside gene matches: 6. The CDR3 extends over 14 amino acids. The V gene's germline CDR1 is MNHNS and CDR2 SASEGT. This chain's CDR3 is CASSEFGRGNGYTF. DNA of the CDR3: TGTGCCAGCAGTGAATTCGGCAGGGGGAATGGCTACACCTTC.

This sequence joins TRBV6-6 and TRBJ1-2; D call uncertain. The V end lost 6 bases, the J end lost 5 bases, and 7 bases lay between the germline ends. From germline, CDR1 is MNHNY and CDR2 SVGAGI (reference sequence). The CDR3 is 11 residues long. CDR3: CASRSRYGYTF. The DNA for the CDR3 is TGTGCCAGCAGGTCTAGGTATGGCTACACCTTC.

CDR3 loop: CASRGGLAGGPSYEQYF. In DNA, the CDR3 is TGTGCCAGCAGGGGGGGGCTAGCGGGAGGGCCTTCCTACGAGCAGTACTTC. The chain recombines TRBV25-1 with TRBJ2-5; 12 nucleotides agree with TRBD2. The J call is doubtful: the DNA matches TRBJ2-7 better. There are 17 residues in the CDR3. CDR1 and CDR2 from the germline V gene are MGHDK and SYGVNS.

This clone was seen only once. The chain carries TRBV11-3 and TRBJ2-2; D is unclear. The CDR3 is made up of 13 amino acids. V lost 5 bases to trimming and J lost 4 bases, with 8 bases between them. Germline CDR1 and CDR2: SGHNT and YENEEA. The CDR3 coding sequence is TGTGCCAGCAGCCCCTCGAGCACCGGGGAGCTGTTTTTT. This translates into CASSPSSTGELFF.

This clone was detected only once. CDR3 sequence reads: CASSSSPTAANTGELFF. The CDR3 DNA reads TGCGCCAGCAGCTCATCCCCGACAGCCGCGAACACCGGGGAGCTGTTTTTT. V gene TRBV5-1 combines with J gene TRBJ2-2; D possibly corresponds to TRBD1 (5 bases). CDR3 length: 17 residues. V lost 3 bases and J lost 0, with 15 bases in between. Germline V gives CDR1 SGHRS, CDR2 YFSETQ.

This clone was seen ten or more times. This specimen includes other DNA sequences encoding the same CDR3. V gene TRBV28 combines with J gene TRBJ1-3, with D possibly being TRBD1 (5 bases). Germline V CDR1 and CDR2: MDHEN, SYDVKM. This CDR3 is built from 14 residues. With 3 bases removed from V and 3 bases from J, the gap between germline ends came to 9 bases. CDR3 nucleotide sequence: TGTGCCAGCAGTTTTGGGGGAGGTGGAAACACCATATATTTT. Protein: CASSFGGGGNTIYF.

This clone was picked up a small number of times. Written as DNA, the CDR3 is TGTGCCAGAAGCGAAATCCGGACTAGCGGGAGTAACGGGGAGCTGTTTTTT. The encoded protein is CARSEIRTSGSNGELFF. This chain uses TRBV5-3 with TRBJ2-2, with 13 bases identical to TRBD2. TRBV5-3 is designated an ORF whose function remains uncertain. J lost 7 bases, V lost 4 bases, and 10 bases had no gene match. This CDR3 region has 17 residues.

V gene TRBV4-2 combines with J gene TRBJ2-3; either TRBD1 or TRBD2 may supply D (5 bases each). The CDR3 has 13 residues. Trimming removed 1 base from V and 5 bases from J, with 7 bases in between. CDR1 and CDR2 from the germline V gene are LGHNA and YNFKEQ. CDR3 sequence reads: CASSQGGKDTQYF. In DNA, the CDR3 is TGTGCCAGCAGCCAAGGGGGGAAAGATACGCAGTATTTT.

The rearrangement uses TRBV7-2 and TRBJ2-1; D is uncertain. Trimming took off 5 bases at V and 5 bases at J, with 16 bases between the two ends. The germline CDR1 and CDR2 sequences are SGHTA and FQGNSA. This CDR3 comprises 15 residues. The CDR3 loop reads CASSPRAVANNEQFF. The CDR3, as DNA: TGTGCCAGCAGCCCCCGAGCAGTTGCCAACAATGAGCAGTTCTTC.

V and J are TRBV30 and TRBJ2-2; perhaps TRBD2 as D (6 bases). In germline, CDR1 is GTSNPN, CDR2 SVGIG (reference sequence). CDR3 length equals 20 residues. V shed 1 base and J shed 1 base, with 25 bases lying between them. CDR3 coding DNA: TGTGCCTGGAGTGAACGGAGAAAACTCAGACTAGGCGTGAACACCGGGGAGCTGTTTTTT. Translation: CAWSERRKLRLGVNTGELFF.

The gene calls are TRBV14 and TRBJ2-7; TRBD2 matches 8 bases. Germline values: CDR1 SGHDN, CDR2 FVKESK. This CDR3 comprises 19 residues. V was pared by 1 base and J by 2 bases, with 16 bases of the junction left unmatched. CDR3 coding DNA: TGTGCCAGCAGCCAAGTTACTAGCGGAAGGATAAGCTTCCCCTACGAGCAGTACTTC. It encodes CASSQVTSGRISFPYEQYF. Variable domain in full (rest from reference TRBV14 and TRBJ2-7): EAGVTQFPSHSVIEKGQTVTLRCDPISGHDNLYWYRRVMGKEIKFLLHFVKESKQDESGMPNNRFLAERTGGTYSTLKVQPAELEDSGVYFCASSQVTSGRISFPYEQYFGPGTRLTVT.

The V gene is TRBV19, the J gene TRBJ2-1; 9 nucleotides match TRBD2. Germline V CDR1 and CDR2: LNHDA, SQIVND (reference sequence). J was trimmed by 5 bases and V by 4 bases; bases with no gene match: 3. This CDR3 is 14 amino acids long. The CDR3 region is CASSTLAGNNEQFF. CDR3 bases: TGTGCCAGTAGTACCCTAGCGGGAAACAATGAGCAGTTCTTC.

This clone occurred many times. The chain links TRBV28 to TRBJ1-1; no firm D call. Deletions cut 8 bases from V and 4 bases from J, with 8 bases between. Germline V lookup: CDR1 MDHEN, CDR2 SYDVKM. This CDR3 is built from 11 residues. This chain's CDR3 is CASLTGTEAFF. The DNA for the CDR3 is TGTGCCAGCCTAACGGGCACTGAAGCTTTCTTT.

J is TRBJ2-2 and V is TRBV7-7; D is perhaps TRBD1 or TRBD2 (5 bases each). V lost 4 bases to trimming and J lost 4 bases, with 16 bases between them. Germline V lookup: CDR1 SSHAT, CDR2 FNYEAQ (reference sequence). The CDR3 length is 16 residues. CDR3: CASSSWNSGGTGELFF. The CDR3 nucleotides read TGTGCCAGCAGCTCTTGGAACTCTGGGGGCACCGGGGAGCTGTTTTTT.

This chain uses TRBV28 with TRBJ2-1, with 10 bases aligning to TRBD2. This CDR3 contains 15 residues. The germline V gene has CDR1 MDHEN and CDR2 SYDVKM. With V trimmed by 5 bases and J by 4 bases, 5 bases remained unmatched. CDR3 sequence reads: CASSVAGGNYNEQFF. CDR3 nucleotides: TGTGCCAGCAGTGTAGCGGGAGGTAATTACAATGAGCAGTTCTTC.

V gene TRBV6-6 combines with J gene TRBJ1-4; possibly TRBD1 for D (6 bases). This CDR3 contains 16 residues. V gave up 0 bases and J gave up 5 bases, with 13 bases separating them. Germline CDR1 and CDR2: MNHNY and SVGAGI (reference sequence). CDR3 protein: CASSYSDSRGNEKLFF. In nucleotides, the CDR3 is TGTGCCAGCAGTTACTCGGATTCGAGGGGGAATGAAAAACTGTTTTTT.